Shown below are 31 T cell receptor beta chains from a single sample sequenced in a study of cytomegalovirus exposure and HLA in healthy donors (dated by TCRdb to about 2017). Receptors were amplified or captured by the immunoSEQ multiplex PCR assay. For the multiplex PCR, a mixture combining 60 forward primers for TCR Vbeta segments and 13 reverse primers for TCR Jbeta segments was used. The clones in this table, taken by TCRdb from immuneACCESS, are in-frame only. Not every clone is retained; where verified, under half of the shortfall comes from an unresolved V gene, and the cause of the rest is unknown. Across this sample there are 150,000 or so clones, with roughly 88% seen only once. The ten largest account for 5% to 7% of the sample. Sequences were obtained from PBMCs. The receptors were sampled from a man in his fifties or sixties in good health and CMV-seropositive.

This chain uses TRBV6-5 with TRBJ1-2, with 7 bases aligning to TRBD1. The trim removed 3 bases at V and 2 bases at J, leaving 3 bases unmatched. From germline, CDR1 is MNHEY and CDR2 SVGAGI. This CDR3 spans 14 amino acids. CDR3 amino acids: CASSYFRGNYGYTF. For the CDR3, the DNA is TGTGCCAGCAGTTATTTCAGGGGGAACTATGGCTACACCTTC.

This clone was recorded once. The J gene is TRBJ2-7, the V gene TRBV7-9; 9 bases are a match to TRBD2. The J segment lost 3 bases and the V segment lost 5 bases, leaving 5 bases of the junction unmatched. This CDR3 region has 14 residues. The germline gives CDR1 SEHNR, CDR2 FQNEAQ (reference sequence). This CDR3 reads CASSRAGGGYEQYF. CDR3 in DNA: TGTGCCAGCAGCCGCGCGGGGGGGGGCTACGAGCAGTACTTC.

The CDR3, as DNA: TGTGCCAGCAGCAAAGACGGTCAGCCCCAGCATTTT. This codes for CASSKDGQPQHF. The chain recombines TRBV21-1 with TRBJ1-5. TRBV21-1 is a known pseudogene. This CDR3 spans 12 amino acids.

The genes are TRBV5-8 and TRBJ1-2; D perhaps matches TRBD1 (6 bases). Germline loops: CDR1 SGHTS, CDR2 YDEGEE. V was shortened by 3 bases and J by 4 bases, with 19 bases between the two germline ends. The CDR3 is 16 amino acids. CDR3 sequence: CASSSHTGLQGYGYTF. The CDR3 nucleotides are TGTGCCAGCAGCTCACATACAGGGTTGCAGGGCTATGGCTACACCTTC.

The J gene is TRBJ2-2, the V gene TRBV19; weak D call: TRBD2 (6 bases). In germline, CDR1 is LNHDA, CDR2 SQIVND (reference sequence). V was cut by 9 bases and J by 3 bases, with 14 bases left in between. The CDR3 contains 14 residues. The DNA for the CDR3 is TGTGCCAGCAACAGACTAGGGGACACCGGGGAGCTGTTTTTT. This translates into CASNRLGDTGELFF.

In its sample, this clone was seen once. The chain employs TRBV7-2 and TRBJ2-1; D gene ambiguous. The CDR3 length is 15 residues. Deletions cut 5 bases from V and 1 base from J, with 12 bases between. Germline V gene data show CDR1 as SGHTA and CDR2 as FQGNSA. The CDR3 sequence is CASSLTRSSYNEQFF. The CDR3 coding sequence is TGTGCCAGCAGCCTGACTCGTTCGTCCTACAATGAGCAGTTCTTC. The full variable domain, its missing parts supplied by reference TRBV7-2 and TRBJ2-1, is GAGVSQSPSNKVTEKGKDVELRCDPISGHTALYWYRQSLGQGLEFLIYFQGNSAPDKSGLPSDRFSAERTGGSVSTLTIQRTQQEDSAVYLCASSLTRSSYNEQFFGPGTRLTVL.

This rearrangement joins TRBV19 to TRBJ2-5; 8 bases are shared with TRBD2. Germline CDR1 reads LNHDA; CDR2 reads SQIVND (reference sequence). CDR3 length: 16 amino acids. V gave up 5 bases and J gave up 0 bases; unmatched junction bases: 8. The CDR3 coding sequence is TGTGCCAGTAGTCCGAGCGGGAGAGCGTACCAAGAGACCCAGTACTTC. Amino acid sequence: CASSPSGRAYQETQYF.

The V call is TRBV5-1, the J call TRBJ1-1, with a weak D call TRBD1 (5 bases). V lost 3 bases to trimming and J lost 3 bases, with 12 bases between them. The germline CDR1 and CDR2 sequences are SGHRS and YFSETQ. The CDR3 consists of 14 residues. The DNA of the CDR3 is TGCGCCAGCAGCTGGGCCGGGGGGGACACTGAAGCTTTCTTT. Protein product: CASSWAGGDTEAFF.

The chain couples TRBV6-5 to TRBJ1-2, with 7 bases that match TRBD1. CDR1 and CDR2 (germline): MNHEY, SVGAGI. The V and J ends lost 10 bases and 7 bases, in that order; junction bases with no gene match: 15. There are 14 residues in the CDR3. CDR3 sequence: CATWERGQMFGYTF. The CDR3, as DNA: TGTGCCACCTGGGAAAGGGGACAGATGTTTGGCTACACCTTC.

The gene calls are TRBV11-2 and TRBJ2-1; no definite D call. This CDR3 contains 15 residues. CDR1 is SGHAT and CDR2 is FQNNGV in the germline V gene. Trimming cost V 0 bases and J 5 bases, with 11 bases left between them. The CDR3 loop reads CASSLDELHNNEQFF. CDR3 nucleotide sequence: TGTGCCAGCAGCTTAGATGAACTCCATAACAATGAGCAGTTCTTC.

The chain recombines TRBV6-1 with TRBJ2-7; D possibly corresponds to TRBD1 (6 bases). Germline lookup yields CDR1 MNHNS and CDR2 SASEGT. The CDR3 loop spans 15 amino acids. V was clipped by 6 bases and J by 1 base, with 16 bases between them. The CDR3 spells CASRERLDSSYEQYF. The CDR3 coding sequence is TGTGCCAGCAGAGAAAGGCTGGACAGTTCCTACGAGCAGTACTTC.

The gene calls are TRBV5-6 and TRBJ2-5, with 8 nucleotides matching TRBD2. This CDR3 has 14 amino acids. The V gene end was trimmed by 6 bases and the J gene end by 5 bases; junction bases not matched to a gene: 9. Germline values: CDR1 SGHDT, CDR2 YYEEEE. In nucleotides, the CDR3 is TGTGCCAGCACCCTACGCGGGGGGACCGAGACCCAGTACTTC. Protein: CASTLRGGTETQYF.

The chain joins TRBV7-3 to TRBJ2-5, with D possibly TRBD2 on 5 matching bases. CDR1 is SGHTA, CDR2 FQGTGA, per germline. Trimming pared 5 bases from V and 5 bases from J, leaving 12 bases between. The CDR3 is made up of 13 amino acids. DNA for the CDR3: TGTGCCAGCAGCCCCTCAAGGGAGGAGACCCAGTACTTC. Translating gives CASSPSREETQYF.

The chain is built from TRBV7-9 and TRBJ2-7, with D possibly being TRBD1 (6 bases). Germline CDR1 SEHNR, CDR2 FQNEAQ (reference sequence). The CDR3 has 14 amino acids. With 4 bases removed from V and 2 bases from J, the gap between germline ends came to 12 bases. The chain's CDR3 is CASSSPGTPYEQYF. DNA of the CDR3: TGTGCCAGCAGCTCCCCCGGGACACCCTACGAGCAGTACTTC.

CDR3: CASSLSITGFDYGYTF. In nucleotides, the CDR3 is TGTGCCAGCAGCTTATCTATTACGGGGTTCGACTATGGCTACACCTTC. J is TRBJ1-2 and V is TRBV7-2; D is unclear. The germline V and J ends were trimmed by 2 bases and 3 bases, with 16 bases remaining between them. There are 16 residues in the CDR3. Germline lookup yields CDR1 SGHTA and CDR2 FQGNSA.

This rearrangement joins TRBV25-1 to TRBJ1-2; maybe TRBD1 (5 bases). The germline V and J ends were trimmed by 8 bases and 6 bases, with 16 bases remaining between them. Germline V CDR1 and CDR2: MGHDK, SYGVNS. The CDR3 has 13 residues. The CDR3 here is CASARRGKDGYTF. CDR3 DNA: TGTGCCAGCGCACGGAGGGGAAAGGATGGCTACACCTTC.

The chain carries TRBV7-2 and TRBJ2-1, with TRBD2 identical over 9 bases. Germline values: CDR1 SGHTA, CDR2 FQGNSA. The CDR3 is 15 residues long. V lost 3 bases to trimming and J lost 7 bases; unmatched junction nucleotides: 7. The CDR3 spells CASSFLAGVQNEQFF. Here the CDR3 DNA reads TGTGCCAGCAGCTTCTTAGCGGGAGTCCAGAATGAGCAGTTCTTC.

The chain links TRBV7-9 to TRBJ1-5; 8 positions agree with TRBD1. The trim removed 4 bases at V and 6 bases at J, leaving 8 bases unmatched. Germline V gene sequence: CDR1 SEHNR, CDR2 FQNEAQ (reference sequence). CDR3 length: 15 amino acids. CDR3 sequence (DNA): TGTGCCAGCAGCTCACAGGGGGTCGGGAGTCAGCCCCAGCATTTT. Translation gives CASSSQGVGSQPQHF.

For the CDR3, the DNA is TGTGCCAGCTCATTCGGGGTTACTGAAGCTTTCTTT. It codes for CASSFGVTEAFF. This chain uses TRBV13 with TRBJ1-1; unclear D gene. Deletions cut 8 bases from V and 5 bases from J, with 12 bases between. The length of the CDR3 is 12 residues. Germline-derived CDR1 and CDR2 are PRHDT and FYEKMQ (reference sequence).

This clone has just a few counts. V gene TRBV5-1 combines with J gene TRBJ2-5; D is unclear. Trimming cost V 0 bases and J 0 bases, with 6 bases left between them. Germline CDR1 is SGHRS and CDR2 is YFSETQ. This CDR3 is 14 amino acids long. CDR3 coding DNA: TGCGCCAGCAGCTTGGCCACTAACCAAGAGACCCAGTACTTC. Translation: CASSLATNQETQYF.

The chain employs TRBV28 and TRBJ2-5; 8 bases fit TRBD2. In germline, CDR1 is MDHEN, CDR2 SYDVKM. The CDR3 is 14 amino acids. V lost 2 bases to trimming and J lost 4 bases; unmatched junction nucleotides: 3. The CDR3 coding sequence is TGTGCCAGCAGTTTAAGCCTAGCGGGAGAGACCCAGTACTTC. The encoded protein is CASSLSLAGETQYF. The entire variable domain, with the rest obtained from reference TRBV28 and TRBJ2-5, is as follows: DVKVTQSSRYLVKRTGEKVFLECVQDMDHENMFWYRQDPGLGLRLIYFSYDVKMKEKGDIPEGYSVSREKKERFSLILESASTNQTSMYLCASSLSLAGETQYFGPGTRLLVL.

With respect to this clone: A much larger clone lies one base from this, so it may be a read error. This chain connects TRBV6-5 to TRBJ1-1, with 7 bases fitting TRBD1. With V trimmed by 0 bases and J by 1 base, 2 bases remained unmatched. Germline loops: CDR1 MNHEY, CDR2 SVGAGI. CDR3 length: 15 amino acids. In DNA, the CDR3 is TGTGCCAGCAGTTACTCGGCAGGGGGGAACACTGAAGCTTTCTTT. Protein product: CASSYSAGGNTEAFF.

The V call is TRBV13, the J call TRBJ1-1; 11 bases align to TRBD1. V gave up 5 bases and J gave up 10 bases; unmatched junction bases: 3. The length of the CDR3 is 12 residues. Germline V gene lookup returns CDR1 PRHDT and CDR2 FYEKMQ (reference sequence). The CDR3 protein is CASSGGTGGAFF. CDR3 coding DNA: TGTGCCAGCAGCGGGGGGACAGGGGGAGCTTTCTTT.

V gene TRBV19 combines with J gene TRBJ2-2; D unresolved. CDR1 LNHDA and CDR2 SQIVND come from the germline V gene (reference sequence). Trimming removed 5 bases at V and 1 base at J, with 5 bases between. There are 13 residues in the CDR3. The chain's CDR3 is CASSPKNTGELFF. As DNA, the CDR3 is TGTGCCAGTAGTCCAAAGAACACCGGGGAGCTGTTTTTT.

The chain recombines TRBV6-6 with TRBJ1-3, with 7 bases aligning to TRBD1. This CDR3 has 14 amino acids. J was trimmed by 1 base and V by 6 bases; bases with no gene match: 3. CDR1 is MNHNY and CDR2 is SVGAGI in the germline V gene (reference sequence). CDR3 DNA: TGTGCCAGCAGAACAGGGGTTTCTGGAAACACCATATATTTT. Its protein is CASRTGVSGNTIYF.

The rearrangement joins TRBV7-9 to TRBJ2-5, with a weak D call TRBD2 (5 bases). The germline CDR1 and CDR2 sequences are SEHNR and FQNEAQ (reference sequence). The CDR3 totals 15 residues. Trimming took off 1 base at V and 7 bases at J, with 16 bases between the two ends. CDR3 region: CASSLERARKGTQYF. The CDR3 DNA follows: TGTGCCAGCAGCTTAGAGAGGGCGCGGAAGGGGACCCAGTACTTC.

The chain recombines TRBV13 with TRBJ2-2, with a tentative D call TRBD1 (5 bases). Trimming took off 2 bases at V and 7 bases at J, with 8 bases between the two ends. The CDR3 runs 13 residues. Germline loops: CDR1 PRHDT, CDR2 FYEKMQ (reference sequence). CDR3 coding DNA: TGTGCCAGCAGCTTACCAGGGCTCGGGGAGCTGTTTTTT. The encoded protein is CASSLPGLGELFF.

The chain uses TRBV5-1 and TRBJ1-2, with no clear D. V lost 5 bases to trimming and J lost 6 bases, with 14 bases between them. CDR1 is SGHRS, CDR2 YFSETQ, per germline. The CDR3 consists of 13 residues. CDR3 in DNA: TGCGCCAGCAGGCCCCCGTTCGGGAATGGCTACACCTTC. It codes for CASRPPFGNGYTF.

The gene calls are TRBV27 and TRBJ1-1, with D unclear. The germline V gene has CDR1 MNHEY and CDR2 SMNVEV (reference sequence). V was shortened by 3 bases and J by 4 bases, with 9 bases between the two germline ends. The CDR3 contains 13 residues. CDR3 sequence (DNA): TGTGCCAGCAGTTTTCGAGGATCCACTGAAGCTTTCTTT. Translation gives CASSFRGSTEAFF.

This sequence joins TRBV19 and TRBJ2-4; D perhaps matches TRBD2 (5 bases). V was clipped by 5 bases and J by 5 bases, with 13 bases between them. Germline CDR1 LNHDA, CDR2 SQIVND (reference sequence). The CDR3 spans 14 residues. CDR3 residues: CASSAVAIQNIQYF. The CDR3, as DNA: TGTGCCAGTAGTGCCGTAGCGATACAAAACATTCAGTACTTC. Combining the CDR3 with reference TRBV19 and TRBJ2-4 gives the whole variable domain DGGITQSPKYLFRKEGQNVTLSCEQNLNHDAMYWYRQDPGQGLRLIYYSQIVNDFQKGDIAEGYSVSREKKESFPLTVTSAQKNPTAFYLCASSAVAIQNIQYFGAGTRLSVL.

This chain uses TRBV9 with TRBJ1-2; D unresolved. The CDR3 is made up of 11 amino acids. The V end was cut by 3 bases, the J end by 8 bases, with 8 bases between. Germline CDR1 and CDR2: SGDLS and YYNGEE. CDR3 bases: TGTGCCAGCAGCGCACGGGAAGGCTACACCTTC. Its translation: CASSAREGYTF.